Shown below are 20 T cell receptor beta chains from a single sample sequenced in a study of T cell repertoires in cytomegalovirus infection. TCRdb redid the calling of the reads with MiXCR, one entry per CDR3 protein. The sample contains roughly 920,000 distinct CDR3 sequences, under 40% of which appear only once. Their specific antigens are unknown. This specimen was cultured CD8+ T cells from PBMCs, taken from culture after CMV antigen stimulation. These receptors all come from a human donor in good health (CMV status not recorded). Some clones in this sample may be carry-over from other donors' samples.

This chain uses TRBV6-1 with TRBJ2-1; TRBD1 is a possible D gene (6 bases). Germline-derived CDR1 and CDR2 are MNHNS and SASEGT. The CDR3 runs to 13 residues. Trimming pared 6 bases from V and 4 bases from J, leaving 10 bases between. The CDR3 DNA reads as TGTGCCAGCAGCGGACAGATATACAATGAGCAGTTCTTC. This translates into CASSGQIYNEQFF.

The chain joins TRBV6-2 or TRBV6-3 to TRBJ1-5, with unresolved D. Germline lookup yields CDR1 MNHEY and CDR2 SVGEGT. V was pared by 6 bases and J by 11 bases, with 11 bases between. CDR3 size: 11 residues. CDR3 region: CASSDPRAQHF. The CDR3, as DNA: TGTGCCAGCAGCGATCCTAGAGCCCAGCATTTT.

This clonotype was detected many times. The chain is built from TRBV7-6 and TRBJ2-3, with D possibly matching TRBD2 (7 bases). V lost 5 bases to trimming and J lost 4 bases, with 13 bases between them. CDR3 size: 14 residues. CDR1 and CDR2 from the germline V gene are SGHVS and FNYEAQ. This CDR3 reads CASSPLGGADTQYF. The DNA of the CDR3 is TGTGCCAGCAGCCCCCTAGGGGGGGCAGATACGCAGTATTTT. The complete variable domain, with remaining parts taken from reference TRBV7-6 and TRBJ2-3, reads GAGVSQSPRYKVTKRGQDVALRCDPISGHVSLYWYRQALGQGPEFLTYFNYEAQQDKSGLPNDRFSAERPEGSISTLTIQRTEQRDSAMYRCASSPLGGADTQYFGPGTRLTVL.

Comment on this clonotype: A much larger clone sits a single nucleotide away, making a read error possible. V gene TRBV7-9 combines with J gene TRBJ2-3, with 11 bases identical to TRBD1. From germline, CDR1 is SEHNR and CDR2 FQNEAQ (reference sequence). CDR3 length: 15 amino acids. The CDR3 protein is CVSSPWTGGKYTQYF. The CDR3, as DNA: TGTGTCAGCAGCCCATGGACAGGGGGCAAATATACGCAGTATTTT.

The rearrangement links TRBV6-2 or TRBV6-3 to TRBJ1-5; D is undetermined. Germline V gives CDR1 MNHEY, CDR2 SVGEGT. V was cut by 5 bases and J by 6 bases, with 14 bases left in between. This CDR3 comprises 14 residues. The CDR3 DNA reads TGTGCCAGCAGTCCCCTAAGGGTCCGTCAGCCCCAGCATTTT. Its protein product is CASSPLRVRQPQHF.

V is TRBV6-5 and J is TRBJ2-7; D is ambiguous. The CDR3 extends over 15 amino acids. Looked up from germline, CDR1 is MNHEY and CDR2 is SVGAGI. V lost 0 bases and J lost 4, with 13 bases in between. The DNA for the CDR3 is TGTGCCAGCAGTTACTCAAAAATGCCCGTTTACGAGCAGTACTTC. Protein product: CASSYSKMPVYEQYF.

The gene calls are TRBV7-4 and TRBJ1-4; D is ambiguous. This CDR3 is built from 15 residues. V was cut by 2 bases and J by 6 bases, with 13 bases left in between. The V gene's germline CDR1 is SGHVT and CDR2 SQSDAQ. The CDR3 protein is CASSLHRRLHEKLFF. The DNA for the CDR3 is TGTGCCAGCAGCTTACATAGGAGACTTCATGAAAAACTGTTTTTT.

The chain recombines TRBV20-1 with TRBJ1-2, with D maybe TRBD1 (5 bases). Germline V gene sequence: CDR1 DFQATT, CDR2 SNEGSKA (reference sequence). Trimming cost V 5 bases and J 8 bases, with 9 bases left between them. The CDR3 spans 10 residues. The CDR3 loop reads CSAGDFGYTF. As DNA, the CDR3 is TGCAGTGCTGGGGACTTCGGCTACACCTTC.

The chain joins TRBV27 to TRBJ1-5; D not certain. Deletions cut 6 bases from V and 7 bases from J, with 10 bases between. CDR1 and CDR2 from the germline V gene are MNHEY and SMNVEV (reference sequence). The CDR3 is 12 amino acids. As DNA, the CDR3 is TGTGCCAGCAGCCCAAGGGAACAGCCCCAGCATTTT. Its protein is CASSPREQPQHF.

The rearrangement links TRBV12-3 or TRBV12-4 to TRBJ2-7, with a weak D call TRBD2 (5 bases). CDR3 size: 14 residues. V lost 3 bases and J lost 4, with 13 bases in between. The CDR3 DNA is TGTGCCAGCAGTTTGGTCTTCGGAGGATACGAGCAGTACTTC. The encoded protein is CASSLVFGGYEQYF.

V is TRBV15 and J is TRBJ2-5; D is undetermined. Germline V gene data show CDR1 as LNHNV and CDR2 as YYDKDF (reference sequence). This CDR3 has 15 amino acids. V lost 0 bases and J 0 bases, leaving 8 bases between the germline ends. Written as DNA, the CDR3 is TGTGCCACCAGCAGAGAAGTGGTTTACCAAGAGACCCAGTACTTC. It yields the protein CATSREVVYQETQYF.

For the CDR3, the DNA is TGTGCCAGCACCCTTGCCCGGGTACACGGCTACACCTTC. Translation: CASTLARVHGYTF. The gene calls are TRBV6-5 and TRBJ1-2; no firm D call. Trimming removed 7 bases from V and 8 bases from J, with 17 bases in between. This CDR3 comprises 13 residues. Per the germline V gene, CDR1 is MNHEY and CDR2 is SVGAGI.

This clonotype was observed many times. The chain uses TRBV7-6 and TRBJ2-3; D not resolved. This CDR3 region has 16 residues. Deletions cut 2 bases from V and 3 bases from J, with 15 bases between. Germline CDR1 SGHVS, CDR2 FNYEAQ. This chain's CDR3 is CASSLTPGQRTDTQYF. CDR3 DNA: TGTGCCAGCAGCTTAACACCGGGCCAAAGGACAGATACGCAGTATTTT.

This clonotype has ten or more counts. The chain couples TRBV19 to TRBJ2-1; 8 nucleotides line up with TRBD2. With V trimmed by 4 bases and J by 4 bases, 12 bases remained unmatched. The CDR3 has 17 residues. Germline CDR1 reads LNHDA; CDR2 reads SQIVND (reference sequence). The CDR3: CASSKTQRGRAYNEQFF. The DNA for the CDR3 is TGTGCCAGTAGTAAAACCCAGCGGGGGAGGGCTTACAATGAGCAGTTCTTC.

This clonotype was counted a few times. V gene TRBV19 combines with J gene TRBJ2-3; TRBD2 matches at 10 bases. The CDR3 covers 16 residues. The V gene's germline CDR1 is LNHDA and CDR2 SQIVND (reference sequence). V was clipped by 3 bases and J by 2 bases; unmatched bases: 5. The CDR3 DNA reads as TGTGCCAGTAGTATTCTAGCGGGGGCGCTCACAGATACGCAGTATTTT. Its protein product is CASSILAGALTDTQYF.

In its sample, this clonotype was seen many times. An end of the junction differs from the germline gene, which may be a read error. The V call is TRBV7-2, the J call TRBJ2-7; TRBD2 agrees at 8 bases. The CDR3 has 15 amino acids. The germline CDR1 and CDR2 sequences are SGHTA and FQGNSA. This CDR3 is CASSLAVAGRYEQYF. The CDR3 coding sequence is TGTGCCAGCAGCCTAGCCGTAGCGGGGCGCTACGAGCAGTACTTC.

The chain couples TRBV29-1 to TRBJ2-7, with D maybe TRBD1 (5 bases). This CDR3 has 11 amino acids. V lost 5 bases, J lost 4 bases, and 9 bases lay in between. The germline V gene has CDR1 SQVTM and CDR2 ANQGSEA. The CDR3 loop is CSVRQYYEQYF. CDR3 DNA: TGCAGCGTTCGACAGTATTACGAGCAGTACTTC.

The chain recombines TRBV5-1 with TRBJ2-5; 8 bases match TRBD1. The CDR3 runs 14 residues. The V segment lost 5 bases and the J segment 9 bases; nucleotides outside the gene matches: 12. CDR1 SGHRS and CDR2 YFSETQ come from the germline V gene. The CDR3 DNA reads TGCGCCAGCAGGATCAAGACAGGGGAGTGGTCCCAGTACTTC. Its protein product is CASRIKTGEWSQYF.

The CDR3 reads CASSLAPVGVYEQYF. DNA of the CDR3: TGCGCCAGCAGCTTGGCCCCGGTGGGCGTGTACGAGCAGTACTTC. The chain links TRBV5-1 to TRBJ2-7; D gene ambiguous. The CDR3 sequence is 15 residues long. Germline-derived CDR1 and CDR2 are SGHRS and YFSETQ. V lost 0 bases, J lost 4 bases, and 14 bases lay in between.

The V gene is TRBV28, the J gene TRBJ1-1; D gene ambiguous. V shed 8 bases and J shed 1 base, with 11 bases lying between them. Germline CDR1 and CDR2: MDHEN and SYDVKM. The CDR3 covers 13 residues. As DNA, the CDR3 is TGTGCCAGCCTGATAACTCCGAACACTGAAGCTTTCTTT. It encodes CASLITPNTEAFF.